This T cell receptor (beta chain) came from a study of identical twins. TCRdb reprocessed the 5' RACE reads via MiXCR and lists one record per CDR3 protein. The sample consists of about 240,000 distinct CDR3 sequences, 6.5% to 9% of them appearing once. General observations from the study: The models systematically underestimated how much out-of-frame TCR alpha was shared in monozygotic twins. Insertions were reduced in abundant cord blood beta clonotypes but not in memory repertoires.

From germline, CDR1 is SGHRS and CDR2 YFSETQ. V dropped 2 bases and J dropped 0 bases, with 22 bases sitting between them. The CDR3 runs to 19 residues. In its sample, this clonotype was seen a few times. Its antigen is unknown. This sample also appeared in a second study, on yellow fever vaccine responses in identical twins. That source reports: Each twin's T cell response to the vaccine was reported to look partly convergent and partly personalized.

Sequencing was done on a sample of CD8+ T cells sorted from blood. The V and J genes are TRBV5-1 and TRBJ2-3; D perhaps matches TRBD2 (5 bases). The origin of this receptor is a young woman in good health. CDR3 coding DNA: TGCGCCAGCAGCTTATATCGGACTGTTTCTGTGGGTAGCACAGATACGCAGTATTTT. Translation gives CASSLYRTVSVGSTDTQYF.